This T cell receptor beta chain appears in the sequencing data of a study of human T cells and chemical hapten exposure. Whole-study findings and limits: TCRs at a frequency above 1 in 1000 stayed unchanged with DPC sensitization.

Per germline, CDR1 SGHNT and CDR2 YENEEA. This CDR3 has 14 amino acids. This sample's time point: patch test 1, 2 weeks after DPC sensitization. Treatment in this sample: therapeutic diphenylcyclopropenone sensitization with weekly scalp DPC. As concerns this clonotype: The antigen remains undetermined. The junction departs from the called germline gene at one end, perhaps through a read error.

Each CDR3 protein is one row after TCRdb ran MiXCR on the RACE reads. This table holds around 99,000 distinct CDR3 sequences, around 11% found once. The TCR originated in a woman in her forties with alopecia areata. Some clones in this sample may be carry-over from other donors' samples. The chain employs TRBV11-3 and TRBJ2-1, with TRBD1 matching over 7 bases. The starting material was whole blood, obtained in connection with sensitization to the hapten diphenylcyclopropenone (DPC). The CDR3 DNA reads TGTGCCAGAAGCTTTGACAGGGTTGCCAATGAGCAGTTCTTC. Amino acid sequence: CARSFDRVANEQFF.